This record concerns one T cell receptor (beta chain) sequence. This sample was taken from a study of blood T cell repertoires in COVID-19. Clones were read by immunoSEQ multiplex PCR, and TCRdb kept only the in-frame ones, dropping some. Of more than 130,000 clones detected, less than 85% appear once; the ten largest clones hold just under 9%. The V gene's germline CDR1 is SGHTS and CDR2 YDEGEE. J was trimmed by 0 bases and V by 3 bases; bases with no gene match: 7. There are 16 residues in the CDR3. The clonotype comes from an elderly woman in a cohort sampled during active or convalescent COVID-19. This chain joins TRBV5-8 and TRBJ1-2, with 8 bases matching TRBD1. Sequencing used peripheral blood. Here the CDR3 DNA reads TGTGCCAGCAGCTCGGGGGCGGGACAGGCTAACTATGGCTACACCTTC. It codes for CASSSGAGQANYGYTF.